This T cell receptor beta chain was retrieved from a study of monozygotic twins with inflammatory bowel disease (dated by TCRdb to about 2019). At the level of the whole study: A total of approximately 28 monozygotic twin pairs were included in the full study, comprising nine German pairs (four IBD-concordant, five IBD-discordant) and 19 IBD-discordant Danish pairs. Within discordant pairs, disease-associated traits were sought mainly by comparing IBD patients with their genetically identical healthy co-twins. Each individual had, on average, about 151 000 unique TCRalpha sequences and 181 000 unique TCRbeta sequences available for analysis.

The library was produced with 5' RACE. Each TCR library was prepared from about 4,000 ng of total RNA. cDNA was synthesized with SMARTScribe reverse transcriptase in eight separate reactions per sample. During cDNA synthesis, unique molecular identifiers containing a 6-nucleotide sample barcode were introduced by template switching. TCRalpha and TCRbeta cDNA was amplified by two nested PCRs of roughly 16 and 10 cycles, with bead purification after each PCR. Before amplification, the cDNA was both treated with uracil DNA-glycosylase and purified with the QIAquick PCR purification kit. The second PCR added Illumina TruSeq-compatible adapters along with sample-specific barcodes. Library quality and concentration were checked on TapeStation and Qubit, and libraries were pooled at approximately 5 ng each. Sequencing of the pooled libraries was done on an Illumina HiSeq2500 single-index Rapid Run using custom sequencing primers and 2 x 100 bp reads. The study's processing was this. MiGEC version 1.2.6 was used for UMI-based consensus assembly, which corrected PCR and sequencing errors. MiXCR version 2.1.1 was used for V(D)J alignment, clonotype assembly and CDR3 extraction. Normalisation of gene usage, clonotype sharing and MAIT/NKT TCR abundance was achieved by analysing the top 1000, 10 000 and 20 000 clonotypes per sample. After downsampling to 27 000 UMIs, diversity was calculated as the inverse Simpson index using the vegan R package. Statistical testing used paired Mann-Whitney U tests on the discordant twin pairs and applied Benjamini-Hochberg correction for multiple testing. TCRdb reprocessed the reads; each CDR3 protein sequence makes one entry, and DNA is unavailable. These V and J calls rely on TCRdb rather than the paper's analysis. The sample table records fewer than 150,000 distinct CDR3 sequences. 2% to 3% of the sample lies in the top ten.

CDR3 length: 15 amino acids, cysteine to phenylalanine. Only the protein is available. Broad study findings and their caveats: IBD patients had lower TCRbeta repertoire diversity, measured by the inverse Simpson index, than their healthy co-twins. Compared with healthy twins, IBD patients had fewer clonotypes in common with other individuals, a difference most pronounced in patients showing signs of disease activity. Because patients were on differing immunosuppressive treatments, the repertoires may have picked up extra background noise and inter-individual variability. The analysis was unable to tell apart different T cell subtypes. The results gave no support for a single strong signal or clonotype linked to IBD. No difference in repertoire similarity was observed between concordant and discordant twins, possibly owing to limited statistical power.

From each donor, a roughly 2.5 ml peripheral blood sample was collected into PAXgene tubes and kept at -80 degrees C. Total RNA was isolated from whole blood with the PAXgene blood miRNA kit on an automated QIAcube, without T cell sorting. Peripheral blood from monozygotic twin pairs, either concordant or discordant for inflammatory bowel disease, underwent deep TCRalpha and TCRbeta repertoire profiling that used unique molecular barcoding. Smoking habits were recorded for all twin pairs, and individuals were classified as current, former or never smokers. For this clonotype: Its target antigen remains unknown.

The sequence was obtained from a human donor with ulcerative colitis or Crohn's disease, or a healthy co-twin of an affected twin (not recorded which). Sequencing was carried out using blood. The chain is encoded by TRBV12-3 or TRBV12-4 joined to TRBJ1-6; the D call from TCRdb, TRBD1, cannot be confirmed without DNA. The CDR3 protein sequence reads: CASSRRQGAPSSLHF.